This TCR beta chain was profiled in a study of tumor-infiltrating lymphocytes in primary liver carcinoma. For each extraction, RNA and DNA were obtained together from about 20-30 mg of unsorted bulk tissue. Using a constant-region primer together with ProtoScript II reverse transcriptase, TCR beta cDNA was made from about 490 ng of total RNA. Investigators got TCR beta libraries out of three nested multiplex PCR rounds, done with slightly modified ARM-PCR. Forward primers for TRBV1-TRBV30 and a C-beta reverse primer served the first two PCR rounds, at roughly 10 cycles each. TCRdb processed the multiplex PCR reads anew with MiXCR; each CDR3 protein has one entry. Seen here are some 20,000 distinct CDR3 sequences, over 70% observed once, and the top ten hold roughly 40%. In germline, CDR1 is MDHEN, CDR2 SYDVKM. This CDR3 comprises 14 residues. V was cut by 3 bases and J by 11 bases, with 17 bases left in between.

The chain recombines TRBV28 with TRBJ1-3; D unresolved. The sequenced sample consisted of liver tumor tissue from sampling region 4. Indicated subset: tumor region T4, right-lateral pole. This clonotype was sampled from a woman in her twenties or thirties with primary liver carcinoma and hepatitis B virus infection. CDR3 sequence reads: CASSLRGSGNAIYF. For the CDR3, the DNA is TGTGCCAGCAGTTTGAGAGGTTCCGGAAATGCCATATATTTT.